The T cell receptor (beta chain) described here comes from a study of T cells in Graves' hyperthyroidism and ophthalmopathy. This clonotype appeared many times. TCR beta CDR3 regions were amplified from RNA. Using the HTBI primer set, a first-round RT-PCR was run on the TCR CDR3. TCRdb ran MiXCR on the multiplex PCR reads and lists one entry per CDR3 protein. Among about 500,000 distinct CDR3 sequences listed, approximately 15% were seen once. Sequencing was carried out using blood. This sequence was found in a young woman with Graves' hyperthyroidism.

The CDR3 sequence is CASSSDRGPGQPQHF. The DNA for the CDR3 is TGTGCCAGCAGCTCTGACAGGGGGCCGGGACAGCCCCAGCATTTT. This chain joins TRBV11-2 and TRBJ1-5; 10 bases fit TRBD1. Germline CDR1 reads SGHAT; CDR2 reads FQNNGV. J gave up 7 bases and V 4 bases, and 7 bases lay outside the gene matches. CDR3 length: 15 amino acids.